This passage covers 27 T cell receptor beta chains from one sample sequenced in a study of cytomegalovirus exposure and HLA in healthy donors. The PCR ran on 60 Vbeta and 13 Jbeta primers. Some clones are missing from TCRdb's copy, which holds only in-frame ones; the method was immunoSEQ multiplex PCR. There are 97,000 or so clones in the sample; roughly 85% occur only once, and 2.5% to 3% lies in the top ten. Source material: PBMCs. All receptors come from a man aged 40-49 years in good health and CMV-seronegative.

The chain links TRBV5-1 to TRBJ2-3; 10 positions agree with TRBD1. This CDR3 has 16 residues. Germline CDR1 and CDR2: SGHRS and YFSETQ. Trimming at V came to 3 bases and at J to 5 bases, leaving 9 bases not matched to a gene. CDR3 sequence (DNA): TGCGCCAGCAGCTCCAATAAGGGGACAGGGGAAGATACGCAGTATTTT. It encodes CASSSNKGTGEDTQYF.

V is TRBV19 and J is TRBJ2-2; D might be TRBD2 (5 bases). The V gene lost 5 bases and the J gene lost 2 bases, with 18 bases spanning the gap. CDR3 length: 17 residues. The germline CDR1 and CDR2 sequences are LNHDA and SQIVND (reference sequence). CDR3 amino acids: CASSGSISPPNTGELFF. Here the CDR3 DNA reads TGTGCCAGTAGTGGGAGCATATCACCCCCCAACACCGGGGAGCTGTTTTTT. The full variable domain, its missing parts supplied by reference TRBV19 and TRBJ2-2, is DGGITQSPKYLFRKEGQNVTLSCEQNLNHDAMYWYRQDPGQGLRLIYYSQIVNDFQKGDIAEGYSVSREKKESFPLTVTSAQKNPTAFYLCASSGSISPPNTGELFFGEGSRLTVL.

CDR3 in amino acids: CASSQGGTYEQYF. The DNA for the CDR3 is TGTGCCAGCAGCCAAGGGGGCACCTACGAGCAGTACTTC. The genes are TRBV14 and TRBJ2-7, with D tentatively TRBD1 (5 bases). The CDR3 is made up of 13 amino acids. CDR1 and CDR2 (germline): SGHDN, FVKESK. V shed 1 base and J shed 2 bases, with 6 bases lying between them.

The chain has TRBV18 and TRBJ2-7; 8 bases fit TRBD1. CDR3 length equals 14 residues. With V trimmed by 3 bases and J by 2 bases, 3 bases remained unmatched. Germline loops: CDR1 KGHSH, CDR2 LQKENI. CDR3 DNA: TGTGCCAGCTCACCTGACAGGGGCCCCTACGAGCAGTACTTC. Its protein is CASSPDRGPYEQYF.

This rearrangement joins TRBV19 to TRBJ1-4; 9 nucleotides agree with TRBD1. This CDR3 spans 16 amino acids. J gave up 2 bases and V 6 bases, and 7 bases lay outside the gene matches. Germline CDR1 and CDR2: LNHDA and SQIVND (reference sequence). The CDR3 nucleotides read TGTGCCAGTAGCCTACAGGGGGCCTTGACTAATGAAAAACTGTTTTTT. This translates into CASSLQGALTNEKLFF.

In its sample, this clone was seen once. This chain connects TRBV7-6 to TRBJ1-5; D is possibly TRBD1 (5 bases). Germline CDR1 reads SGHVS; CDR2 reads FNYEAQ. CDR3 length: 18 amino acids. Trimming pared 1 base from V and 4 bases from J, leaving 20 bases between. CDR3 nucleotide sequence: TGTGCCAGCAGCTTAGAATGGCAGGGAAGTTTGGGAAATCAGCCCCAGCATTTT. Translated: CASSLEWQGSLGNQPQHF.

The rearrangement links TRBV11-2 to TRBJ2-5; D perhaps matches TRBD2 (6 bases). Per germline, CDR1 SGHAT and CDR2 FQNNGV. V lost 3 bases, J lost 5 bases, and 13 bases lay in between. This CDR3 comprises 14 residues. CDR3 residues: CASSLVLASETQYF. The CDR3 DNA is TGTGCCAGCAGCTTGGTGCTAGCGAGTGAGACCCAGTACTTC.

The V call is TRBV10-3, the J call TRBJ1-1, with unresolved D. The germline V and J ends were trimmed by 3 bases and 6 bases, with 8 bases remaining between them. This CDR3 contains 12 residues. The germline V gene has CDR1 ENHRY and CDR2 SYGVKD. CDR3 in amino acids: CAISDITAEAFF. In DNA, the CDR3 is TGTGCCATCAGTGATATAACAGCTGAAGCTTTCTTT.

This chain uses TRBV7-2 with TRBJ2-1; D is uncertain. V was pared by 1 base and J by 8 bases, with 12 bases between. Germline loops: CDR1 SGHTA, CDR2 FQGNSA. The CDR3 runs 14 residues. The CDR3 DNA follows: TGTGCCAGCAGCTTAGTTATCGCAAGCGATGAGCAGTTCTTC. Amino acid sequence: CASSLVIASDEQFF.

This clone has only a few counts. This chain connects TRBV5-4 to TRBJ2-1, with 9 bases identical to TRBD2. Losses at the gene ends were 0 bases for V and 4 bases for J; bases not matched to a gene: 2. From germline, CDR1 is SGHNT and CDR2 YYREEE (reference sequence). This CDR3 region has 15 residues. As DNA, the CDR3 is TGTGCCAGCAGCTTGGGGCGGGGGGGTTACAATGAGCAGTTCTTC. This sequence encodes CASSLGRGGYNEQFF.

This sequence joins TRBV4-3 and TRBJ1-2; D unclear. CDR3 length: 13 amino acids. Germline assignment: CDR1 LGHNA and CDR2 YSLEER. The V end lost 0 bases, the J end lost 6 bases, and 8 bases lay between the germline ends. The CDR3 DNA reads as TGCGCCAGCAGCCAAGATTTTGGAGATGGCTACACCTTC. Its protein is CASSQDFGDGYTF.

CDR3 DNA: TGTGCCAGTAGTATAAGGGGGCCGGGCCGCCCCTATGGCTACACCTTC. The encoded protein is CASSIRGPGRPYGYTF. This sequence joins TRBV19 and TRBJ1-2; 7 nucleotides align to TRBD1. With V trimmed by 2 bases and J by 4 bases, 10 bases remained unmatched. This CDR3 has 16 residues. Germline values: CDR1 LNHDA, CDR2 SQIVND (reference sequence). Full variable domain (missing parts from reference TRBV19 and TRBJ1-2): DGGITQSPKYLFRKEGQNVTLSCEQNLNHDAMYWYRQDPGQGLRLIYYSQIVNDFQKGDIAEGYSVSREKKESFPLTVTSAQKNPTAFYLCASSIRGPGRPYGYTFGSGTRLTVV.

The CDR3 nucleotides read TGCAGCGCTCGGACAGGGAGAAGCTCCTACGAGCAGTACTTC. Its translation: CSARTGRSSYEQYF. The chain employs TRBV29-1 and TRBJ2-7; 8 bases are shared with TRBD1. J gave up 0 bases and V 7 bases, and 8 bases lay outside the gene matches. CDR1 and CDR2 from the germline V gene are SQVTM and ANQGSEA. CDR3 length: 14 amino acids.

The chain carries TRBV7-9 and TRBJ2-3; 9 bases agree with TRBD1. Germline assignment: CDR1 SEHNR and CDR2 FQNEAQ (reference sequence). The V gene end was trimmed by 4 bases and the J gene end by 1 base; junction bases not matched to a gene: 6. The CDR3 spans 16 residues. This chain's CDR3 is CASSSRDREGTDTQYF. In DNA form, the CDR3 reads TGTGCCAGCAGCTCCCGGGACAGGGAAGGCACAGATACGCAGTATTTT. Full variable domain (remainder filled in from reference TRBV7-9 and TRBJ2-3): DTGVSQNPRHKITKRGQNVTFRCDPISEHNRLYWYRQTLGQGPEFLTYFQNEAQLEKSRLLSDRFSAERPKGSFSTLEIQRTEQGDSAMYLCASSSRDREGTDTQYFGPGTRLTVL.

CDR3 sequence reads: CASSIDSGTLSGYTF. The DNA of the CDR3 is TGTGCCAGTAGTATAGACTCAGGGACATTGAGTGGCTACACCTTC. The chain recombines TRBV19 with TRBJ1-2; D perhaps matches TRBD1 (6 bases). Trimming took 0 bases from V and 7 from J, leaving 15 bases between them. The germline gives CDR1 LNHDA, CDR2 SQIVND (reference sequence). The CDR3 spans 15 residues.

The count of this clone is one. The gene calls are TRBV11-3 and TRBJ2-1; D gene ambiguous. This CDR3 is built from 12 residues. CDR1 is SGHNT and CDR2 is YENEEA in the germline V gene. Deletions cut 2 bases from V and 12 bases from J, with 11 bases between. CDR3 nucleotide sequence: TGTGCCAGCAGCTTAACGGGTTGGGTGCAGTTCTTC. Encoded protein: CASSLTGWVQFF.

J is TRBJ1-1 and V is TRBV6-5, with TRBD1 identical over 8 bases. V was pared by 2 bases and J by 6 bases, with 5 bases of the junction left unmatched. The length of the CDR3 is 14 residues. Germline lookup yields CDR1 MNHEY and CDR2 SVGAGI. The CDR3 nucleotides read TGTGCCAGCAGTTACCGGGCCAGGGGGCCTGAAGCTTTCTTT. Amino acid sequence: CASSYRARGPEAFF.

The gene calls are TRBV6-6 and TRBJ1-1; the match to TRBD1 covers 7 bases. The length of the CDR3 is 14 residues. Germline V CDR1 and CDR2: MNHNY, SVGAGI (reference sequence). V shed 0 bases, J shed 4 bases, and the junction held 2 bases outside the gene matches. This CDR3 reads CASSYSQGGTEAFF. CDR3 in DNA: TGTGCCAGCAGTTACTCGCAGGGGGGCACTGAAGCTTTCTTT.

V usage is TRBV6-5 and J usage is TRBJ1-6; a weak D match, TRBD1 (5 bases). Germline CDR1 reads MNHEY; CDR2 reads SVGAGI. The CDR3 extends over 13 amino acids. V was shortened by 7 bases and J by 8 bases, with 12 bases between the two germline ends. The CDR3 DNA reads TGTGCCAGCACGAGGGGAGGGGATTCACCCCTCCACTTT. Translation gives CASTRGGDSPLHF.

The chain recombines TRBV11-2 with TRBJ2-1, with 12 bases aligning to TRBD2. The CDR3 sequence is 16 residues long. Germline CDR1 SGHAT, CDR2 FQNNGV. V lost 6 bases to trimming and J lost 7 bases; unmatched junction nucleotides: 10. The CDR3 DNA reads as TGTGCCAGCAGACCGACTAGCGGGGGTCTTCGGAATGAGCAGTTCTTC. It codes for CASRPTSGGLRNEQFF.

V is TRBV6-5 and J is TRBJ1-6; D unresolved. The germline V gene encodes CDR1 MNHEY and CDR2 SVGAGI. CDR3 size: 14 residues. V lost 2 bases, J lost 7 bases, and 9 bases lay in between. The CDR3 region has the DNA TGTGCCAGCAGTTACAGAGGGCCCAATTCACCCCTCCACTTT. Its protein is CASSYRGPNSPLHF.

The chain recombines TRBV5-1 with TRBJ1-1, with no clear D. Germline assignment: CDR1 SGHRS and CDR2 YFSETQ. V shed 4 bases and J shed 0 bases, with 13 bases lying between them. The CDR3 totals 15 residues. Here the CDR3 reads CASSPATDMNTEAFF. The CDR3 DNA follows: TGCGCCAGCAGCCCAGCGACGGATATGAACACTGAAGCTTTCTTT.

The chain uses TRBV5-1 and TRBJ1-6; D is unresolved. The CDR3 runs to 14 residues. Trimming pared 3 bases from V and 5 bases from J, leaving 9 bases between. Germline V gene sequence: CDR1 SGHRS, CDR2 YFSETQ. CDR3 bases: TGCGCCAGCAGCTCCCCCATTGATAATTCACCCCTCCACTTT. Translated, it gives CASSSPIDNSPLHF.

This chain uses TRBV30 with TRBJ2-7; TRBD2 matches at 7 bases. Germline V gene sequence: CDR1 GTSNPN, CDR2 SVGIG (reference sequence). With V trimmed by 0 bases and J by 4 bases, 3 bases remained unmatched. The CDR3 consists of 13 residues. The CDR3 bases are TGTGCCTGGAGTGTACCAGCGGGGTACGAGCAGTACTTC. Residues: CAWSVPAGYEQYF.

This chain joins TRBV9 and TRBJ2-2; D possibly corresponds to TRBD1 (6 bases). Trimming cost V 3 bases and J 2 bases, with 14 bases left between them. The CDR3 runs 16 residues. Per germline, CDR1 SGDLS and CDR2 YYNGEE. CDR3 DNA: TGTGCCAGCAGCGCCCCGACAGGCGCAAACACCGGGGAGCTGTTTTTT. It yields the protein CASSAPTGANTGELFF. Complete variable domain (other parts from reference TRBV9 and TRBJ2-2): DSGVTQTPKHLITATGQRVTLRCSPRSGDLSVYWYQQSLDQGLQFLIQYYNGEERAKGNILERFSAQQFPDLHSELNLSSLELGDSALYFCASSAPTGANTGELFFGEGSRLTVL.

V gene TRBV5-1 combines with J gene TRBJ1-2; 7 bases fit TRBD1. This CDR3 is built from 14 residues. Germline CDR1 is SGHRS and CDR2 is YFSETQ. V was pared by 4 bases and J by 4 bases, with 7 bases of the junction left unmatched. The CDR3 sequence is CASSPGTAPYGYTF. The CDR3 DNA is TGCGCCAGCAGCCCCGGGACAGCACCCTATGGCTACACCTTC.

The chain carries TRBV7-3 and TRBJ2-7; D is possibly TRBD1 (6 bases). Trimming pared 4 bases from V and 9 bases from J, leaving 19 bases between. The CDR3 spans 14 residues. Germline V gives CDR1 SGHTA, CDR2 FQGTGA. Written as DNA, the CDR3 is TGTGCCAGCAGCTCTAACACCCAGGGGTTAGGGCAGTACTTC. Encoded protein: CASSSNTQGLGQYF.